This T cell receptor (beta chain) was sequenced in a study of vaccination and CD4 T cells after COVID-19. This CDR3 comprises 12 residues. V lost 6 bases, J lost 10 bases, and 10 bases lay in between. CDR1 and CDR2 from the germline V gene are SGHTA and FQGNSA. As to treatment: approximately 11-day PBMC culture with coronavirus spike peptide pools or control peptides (ViraFEST assay). On this clonotype itself: Its antigen is undetermined.

Cultured CD4+ T cell DNA was sequenced using the Oncomine TCR Beta short-read assay. TCRdb called the PCR reads again in MiXCR, with one record for every CDR3 protein. Here the sample spans about 11,000 distinct CDR3 sequences, roughly two thirds being singletons. This clonotype was sampled from a human donor who had recovered from COVID-19. The chain has TRBV7-2 and TRBJ1-6, with D hard to call. Sequencing was carried out using CD4+ T cells from blood, cultured in vitro. CDR3 amino acids: CASSSRASPLHF. Here the CDR3 DNA reads TGTGCCAGCAGTTCGAGGGCCTCACCCCTCCACTTT.